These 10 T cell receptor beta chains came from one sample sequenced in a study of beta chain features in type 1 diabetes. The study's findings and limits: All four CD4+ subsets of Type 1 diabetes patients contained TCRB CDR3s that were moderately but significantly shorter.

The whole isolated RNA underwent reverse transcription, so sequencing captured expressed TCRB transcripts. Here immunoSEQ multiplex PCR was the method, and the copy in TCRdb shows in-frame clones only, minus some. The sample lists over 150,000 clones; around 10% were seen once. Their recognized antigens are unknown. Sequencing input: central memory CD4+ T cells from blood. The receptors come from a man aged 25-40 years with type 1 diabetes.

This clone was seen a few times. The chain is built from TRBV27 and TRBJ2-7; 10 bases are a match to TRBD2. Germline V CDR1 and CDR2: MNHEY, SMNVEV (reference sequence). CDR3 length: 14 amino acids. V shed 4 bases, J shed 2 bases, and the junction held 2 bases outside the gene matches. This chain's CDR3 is CASSSGTSAYEQYF. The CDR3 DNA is TGTGCCAGCAGTTCGGGGACTAGCGCCTACGAGCAGTACTTC.

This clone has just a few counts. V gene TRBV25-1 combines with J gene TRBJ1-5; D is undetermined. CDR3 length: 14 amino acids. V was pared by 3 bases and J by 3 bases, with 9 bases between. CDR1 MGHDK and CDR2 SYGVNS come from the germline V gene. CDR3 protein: CASSESSANQPQHF. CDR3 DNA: TGTGCCAGCAGTGAGAGTAGTGCCAATCAGCCCCAGCATTTT.

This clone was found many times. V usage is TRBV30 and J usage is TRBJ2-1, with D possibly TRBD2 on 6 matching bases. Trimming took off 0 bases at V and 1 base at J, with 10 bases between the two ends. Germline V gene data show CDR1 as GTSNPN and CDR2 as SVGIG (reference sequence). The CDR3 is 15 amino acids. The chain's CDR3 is CAWSVAGSSYNEQFF. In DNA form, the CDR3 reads TGTGCCTGGAGTGTTGCGGGATCGTCCTACAATGAGCAGTTCTTC.

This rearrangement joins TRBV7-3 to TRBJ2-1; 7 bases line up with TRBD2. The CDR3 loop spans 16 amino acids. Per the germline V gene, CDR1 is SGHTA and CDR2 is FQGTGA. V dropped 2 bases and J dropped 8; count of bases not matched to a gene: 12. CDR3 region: CASSLSPGRGGDEQFF. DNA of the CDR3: TGTGCCAGCAGCTTATCGCCGGGGAGGGGTGGGGATGAGCAGTTCTTC.

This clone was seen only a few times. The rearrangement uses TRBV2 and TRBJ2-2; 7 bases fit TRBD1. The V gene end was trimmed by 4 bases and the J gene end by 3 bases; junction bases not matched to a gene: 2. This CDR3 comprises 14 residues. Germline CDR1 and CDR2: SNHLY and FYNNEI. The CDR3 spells CASSVQGDTGELFF. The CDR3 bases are TGTGCCAGCAGTGTCCAGGGGGACACCGGGGAGCTGTTTTTT.

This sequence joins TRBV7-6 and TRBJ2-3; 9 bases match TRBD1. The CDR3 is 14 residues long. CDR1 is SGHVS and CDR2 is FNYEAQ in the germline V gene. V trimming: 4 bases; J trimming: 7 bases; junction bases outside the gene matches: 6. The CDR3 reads CASSSTGGGNTQYF. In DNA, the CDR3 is TGTGCCAGCAGCTCGACAGGGGGAGGTAATACGCAGTATTTT.

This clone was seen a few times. CDR3 DNA sequence: TGTGCCAGCAGGGGGGAGGAGAACACCGGGGAGCTGTTTTTT. Amino acids: CASRGEENTGELFF. The chain carries TRBV28 and TRBJ2-2; a possible D gene is TRBD2 (6 bases). This CDR3 is built from 14 residues. The germline V gene encodes CDR1 MDHEN and CDR2 SYDVKM. V was pared by 6 bases and J by 1 base, with 9 bases between.

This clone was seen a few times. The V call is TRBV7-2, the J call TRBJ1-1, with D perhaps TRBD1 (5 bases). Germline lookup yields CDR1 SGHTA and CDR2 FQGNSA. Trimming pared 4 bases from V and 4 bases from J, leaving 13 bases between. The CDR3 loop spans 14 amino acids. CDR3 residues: CASSSNGGGTEAFF. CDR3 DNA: TGTGCCAGCAGCTCCAACGGCGGGGGCACTGAAGCTTTCTTT. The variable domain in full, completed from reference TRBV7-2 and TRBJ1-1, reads GAGVSQSPSNKVTEKGKDVELRCDPISGHTALYWYRQSLGQGLEFLIYFQGNSAPDKSGLPSDRFSAERTGGSVSTLTIQRTQQEDSAVYLCASSSNGGGTEAFFGQGTRLTVV.

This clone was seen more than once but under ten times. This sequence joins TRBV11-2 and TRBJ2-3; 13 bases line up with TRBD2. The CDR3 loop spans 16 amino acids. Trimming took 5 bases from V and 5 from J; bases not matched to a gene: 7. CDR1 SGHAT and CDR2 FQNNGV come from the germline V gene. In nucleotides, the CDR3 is TGTGCCAGCAGCCCGGGACTAGCGGGACCCGGAGATACGCAGTATTTT. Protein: CASSPGLAGPGDTQYF.

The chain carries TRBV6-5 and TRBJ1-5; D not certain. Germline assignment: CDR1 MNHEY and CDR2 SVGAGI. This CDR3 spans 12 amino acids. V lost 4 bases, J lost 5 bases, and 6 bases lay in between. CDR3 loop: CASSSQYQPQHF. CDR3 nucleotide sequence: TGTGCCAGCAGTTCGCAGTATCAGCCCCAGCATTTT.